The 11 T cell receptor beta chains listed next were all sequenced from one sample in a study of OX40 agonist ivuxolimab in advanced cancers. Assay used: immunoSEQ multiplex PCR; TCRdb lists only in-frame clones, some missing. The sample lists about 72,000 clones, around nine tenths occurring once. The specimen was CD4+ or CD8+ T cells sorted from blood, collected in a trial of the OX40 agonist ivuxolimab. The receptors shown here come from an adult with an advanced solid tumor such as melanoma, head and neck, liver or kidney cancer.

CDR3 region: CAIQGSNTGELFF. CDR3 nucleotide sequence: TGTGCCATACAGGGCTCGAACACCGGGGAGCTGTTTTTT. The rearrangement joins TRBV28 to TRBJ2-2, with a possible D match to TRBD1 (6 bases). V lost 10 bases and J lost 0, with 9 bases in between. The V gene's germline CDR1 is MDHEN and CDR2 SYDVKM. The CDR3 loop spans 13 amino acids.

This clone was recorded once. The V call is TRBV2, the J call TRBJ1-5, with a possible D match to TRBD1 (6 bases). Germline-derived CDR1 and CDR2 are SNHLY and FYNNEI. Trimming cost V 5 bases and J 1 base, with 9 bases left between them. This CDR3 comprises 14 residues. Here the CDR3 DNA reads TGTGCCAGCAGTCTTACAGGGAGCAATCAGCCCCAGCATTTT. Translated, it gives CASSLTGSNQPQHF.

The rearrangement joins TRBV6-5 to TRBJ1-2; D gene unclear. The CDR3 spans 13 residues. CDR1 MNHEY and CDR2 SVGAGI come from the germline V gene. V was pared by 6 bases and J by 2 bases, with 10 bases between. The CDR3 loop is CASRPDGNYGYTF. CDR3 DNA sequence: TGTGCCAGCAGGCCTGACGGGAACTATGGCTACACCTTC.

DNA for the CDR3: TGTGCCAGCAGCCAAAATAATCAGCCCCAGCATTTT. Translation gives CASSQNNQPQHF. The J gene is TRBJ1-5, the V gene TRBV7-9; no firm D call. CDR1 is SEHNR and CDR2 is FQNEAQ in the germline V gene (reference sequence). The CDR3 spans 12 residues. The V end was cut by 5 bases, the J end by 4 bases, with 6 bases between.

This chain connects TRBV18 to TRBJ1-2, with a possible D match to TRBD1 (5 bases). The CDR3 sequence is 16 residues long. Germline CDR1 and CDR2: KGHSH and LQKENI. V lost 2 bases, J lost 0 bases, and 13 bases lay in between. The CDR3 region has the DNA TGTGCCAGCTCACCAGAGGGGTGGGTTCCTAACTATGGCTACACCTTC. Translation gives CASSPEGWVPNYGYTF.

This chain joins TRBV19 and TRBJ2-2, with 8 bases fitting TRBD1. With V trimmed by 8 bases and J by 6 bases, 20 bases remained unmatched. Germline CDR1 reads LNHDA; CDR2 reads SQIVND (reference sequence). This CDR3 has 18 amino acids. The CDR3 DNA reads as TGTGCCAGTGGGAGGTTTGGACAGGGAAGGCCCAACGCCGGGGAGCTGTTTTTT. It is translated as CASGRFGQGRPNAGELFF.

The CDR3 is CASRENRDFPETQYF. Written as DNA, the CDR3 is TGTGCCAGCAGGGAAAACAGGGACTTCCCAGAGACCCAGTACTTC. The chain joins TRBV2 to TRBJ2-5; D assignment may be TRBD1 or TRBD2 (6 bases each). The germline V and J ends were trimmed by 6 bases and 4 bases, with 18 bases remaining between them. Germline loops: CDR1 SNHLY, CDR2 FYNNEI. The CDR3 runs to 15 residues.

CDR3 protein: CASSRTGGDEQYF. The CDR3 region has the DNA TGTGCCAGCAGCCGGACAGGGGGCGACGAGCAGTACTTC. The rearrangement uses TRBV6-5 and TRBJ2-7, with 11 positions matching TRBD1. Losses at the gene ends were 6 bases for V and 5 bases for J; bases not matched to a gene: 3. Germline CDR1 reads MNHEY; CDR2 reads SVGAGI. This CDR3 has 13 residues.

V usage is TRBV4-2 and J usage is TRBJ2-1, with D maybe TRBD1 (5 bases). Germline V gene data show CDR1 as LGHNA and CDR2 as YNFKEQ. Trimming shortened V by 0 bases and J by 9 bases, and 12 bases separated the two germline ends. The CDR3 is 14 amino acids. CDR3 in amino acids: CASSQEWVRGEQFF. The CDR3 DNA is TGTGCCAGCAGCCAAGAGTGGGTAAGGGGTGAGCAGTTCTTC.

J is TRBJ1-2 and V is TRBV27, with 9 bases identical to TRBD1. The trim removed 0 bases at V and 7 bases at J, leaving 9 bases unmatched. CDR1 and CDR2 (germline): MNHEY, SMNVEV (reference sequence). This CDR3 region has 16 residues. The CDR3 nucleotides read TGTGCCAGCAGTTTATCTTCGAGGGGGACAGGGTTTGGCTACACCTTC. Translating gives CASSLSSRGTGFGYTF.

V gene TRBV4-3 combines with J gene TRBJ2-1; 11 bases map to TRBD2. This CDR3 is built from 15 residues. V shed 4 bases and J 3 bases; nucleotides not matched to a gene: 2. Germline lookup yields CDR1 LGHNA and CDR2 YSLEER. The CDR3 DNA reads as TGCGCCAGCAGCCCCGGGACTAGCGGCTACAATGAGCAGTTCTTC. Translated: CASSPGTSGYNEQFF.